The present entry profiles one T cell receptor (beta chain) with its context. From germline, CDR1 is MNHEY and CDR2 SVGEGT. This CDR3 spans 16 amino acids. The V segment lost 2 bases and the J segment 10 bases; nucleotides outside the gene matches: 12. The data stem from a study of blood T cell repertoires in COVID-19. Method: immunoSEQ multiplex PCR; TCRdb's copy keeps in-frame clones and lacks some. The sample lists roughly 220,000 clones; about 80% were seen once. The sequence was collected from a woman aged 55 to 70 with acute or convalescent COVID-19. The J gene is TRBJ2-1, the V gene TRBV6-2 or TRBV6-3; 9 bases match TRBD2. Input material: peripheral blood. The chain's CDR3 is CASSYPQHRLADEQFF. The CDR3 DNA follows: TGTGCCAGCAGTTACCCCCAACATAGACTAGCGGACGAGCAGTTCTTC.